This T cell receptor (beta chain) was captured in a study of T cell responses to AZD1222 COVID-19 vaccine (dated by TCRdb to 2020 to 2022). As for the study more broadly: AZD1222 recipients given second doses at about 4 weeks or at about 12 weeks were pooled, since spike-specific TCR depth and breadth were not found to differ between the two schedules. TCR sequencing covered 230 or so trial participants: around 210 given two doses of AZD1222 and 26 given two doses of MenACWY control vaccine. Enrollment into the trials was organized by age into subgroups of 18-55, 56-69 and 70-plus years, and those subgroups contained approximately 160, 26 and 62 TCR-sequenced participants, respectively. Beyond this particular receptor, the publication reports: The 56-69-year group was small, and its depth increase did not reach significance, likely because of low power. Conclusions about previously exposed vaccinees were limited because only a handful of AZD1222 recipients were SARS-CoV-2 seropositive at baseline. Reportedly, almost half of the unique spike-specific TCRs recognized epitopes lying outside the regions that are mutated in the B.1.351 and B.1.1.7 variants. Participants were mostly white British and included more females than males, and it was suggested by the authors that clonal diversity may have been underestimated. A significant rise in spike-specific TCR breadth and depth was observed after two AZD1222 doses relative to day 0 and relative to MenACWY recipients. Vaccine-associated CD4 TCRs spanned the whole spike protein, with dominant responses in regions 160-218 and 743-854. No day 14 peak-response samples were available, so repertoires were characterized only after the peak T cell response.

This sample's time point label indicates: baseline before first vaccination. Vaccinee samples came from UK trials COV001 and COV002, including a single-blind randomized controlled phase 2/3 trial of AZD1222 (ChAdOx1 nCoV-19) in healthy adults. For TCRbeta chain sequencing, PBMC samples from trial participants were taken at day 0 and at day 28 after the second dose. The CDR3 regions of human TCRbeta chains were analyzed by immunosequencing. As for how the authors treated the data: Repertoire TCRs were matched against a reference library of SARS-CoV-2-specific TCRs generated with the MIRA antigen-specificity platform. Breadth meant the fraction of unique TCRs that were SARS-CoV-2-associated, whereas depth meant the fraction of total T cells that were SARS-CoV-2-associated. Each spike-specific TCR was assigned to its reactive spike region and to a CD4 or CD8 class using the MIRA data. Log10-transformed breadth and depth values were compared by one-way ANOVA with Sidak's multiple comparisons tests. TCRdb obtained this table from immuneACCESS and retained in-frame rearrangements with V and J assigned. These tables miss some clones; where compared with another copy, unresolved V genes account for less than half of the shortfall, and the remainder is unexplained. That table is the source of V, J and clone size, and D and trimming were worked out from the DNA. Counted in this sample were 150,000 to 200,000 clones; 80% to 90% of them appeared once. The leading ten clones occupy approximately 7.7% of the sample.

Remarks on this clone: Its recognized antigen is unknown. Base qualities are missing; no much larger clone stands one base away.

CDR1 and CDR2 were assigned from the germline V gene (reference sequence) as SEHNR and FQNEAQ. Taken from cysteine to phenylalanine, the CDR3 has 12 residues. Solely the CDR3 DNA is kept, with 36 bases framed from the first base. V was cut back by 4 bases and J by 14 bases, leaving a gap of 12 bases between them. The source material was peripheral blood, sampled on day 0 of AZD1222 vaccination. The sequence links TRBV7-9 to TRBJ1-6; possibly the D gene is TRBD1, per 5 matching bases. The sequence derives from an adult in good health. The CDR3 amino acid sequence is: CASSSGHDTLHF. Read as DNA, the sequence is TGTGCCAGCAGCTCCGGACACGACACCCTCCACTTT. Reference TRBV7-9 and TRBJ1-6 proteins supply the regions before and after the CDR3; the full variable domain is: DTGVSQNPRHKITKRGQNVTFRCDPISEHNRLYWYRQTLGQGPEFLTYFQNEAQLEKSRLLSDRFSAERPKGSFSTLEIQRTEQGDSAMYLCASSSGHDTLHFGNGTRLTVT.